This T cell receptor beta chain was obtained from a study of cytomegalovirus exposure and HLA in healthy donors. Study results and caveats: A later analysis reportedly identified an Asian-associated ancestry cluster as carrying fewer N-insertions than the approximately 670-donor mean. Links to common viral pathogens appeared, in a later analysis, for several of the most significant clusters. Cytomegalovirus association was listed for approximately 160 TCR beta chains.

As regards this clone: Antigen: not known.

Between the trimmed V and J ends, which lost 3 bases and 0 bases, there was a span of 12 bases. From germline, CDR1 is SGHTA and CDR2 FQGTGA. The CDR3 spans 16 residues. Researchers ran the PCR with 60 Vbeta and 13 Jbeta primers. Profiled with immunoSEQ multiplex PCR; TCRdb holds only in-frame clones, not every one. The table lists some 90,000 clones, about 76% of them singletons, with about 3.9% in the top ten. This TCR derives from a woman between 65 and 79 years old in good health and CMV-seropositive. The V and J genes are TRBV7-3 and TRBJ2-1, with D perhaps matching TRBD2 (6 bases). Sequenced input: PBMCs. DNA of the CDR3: TGTGCCAGCAGCTTGGCTTTAGCGGTCTCCTACAATGAGCAGTTCTTC. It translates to CASSLALAVSYNEQFF.